This TCR beta chain was retrieved from a study of neoadjuvant anti-PD-1 for oral cavity cancer. Per the germline V gene, CDR1 is SQVTM and CDR2 is ANQGSEA. The CDR3 has 14 residues. V lost 7 bases to trimming and J lost 3 bases; unmatched junction nucleotides: 7. Data came from immunoSEQ multiplex PCR; TCRdb stores just in-frame clones and leaves some out. The repertoire holds around 65,000 clones, with 85% to 90% as singletons. The time point here: after neoadjuvant nivolumab, at surgical resection. Patients were newly diagnosed with stage II-IVA oral cavity squamous cell carcinoma without prior systemic or radiation treatment. PBMCs were not maintained or expanded in culture before analysis.

This clonotype originated in a person between 40 and 85 years old with oral cavity squamous cell carcinoma. The material sequenced was PBMCs, taken after nivolumab (anti-PD-1) treatment. This chain uses TRBV29-1 with TRBJ1-1, with TRBD1 matching over 11 bases. In DNA, the CDR3 is TGCAGCGGGAGGACAGGGGGCTTTCACACTGAAGCTTTCTTT. Amino acids: CSGRTGGFHTEAFF.